This TCR beta chain was obtained from a study of neurological immune-mediated disorders. TCRdb re-derived calls from the 5' RACE reads in MiXCR, one entry per CDR3 protein. The sample records some 83,000 distinct CDR3 sequences, 2.6% being singletons. The unsorted libraries had their origin in 2 million PBMCs stored at -80 C. This clonotype was recorded at least ten times. Its antigen remains unidentified. One end of the junction is discordant with germline, which a read error may explain. Findings and limits, study-wide: Subjects shared no identical expanded-clone CDR3 amino acid sequences, suggesting private TCR-beta repertoires in all groups. Multiple sclerosis was found to have the least TCR clonal expansion, below healthy controls, and HTLV-1-associated myelopathy the most. When grouped phylogenetically, the repertoires of 18 of the 34 multiple sclerosis patients fell together in one related-CDR3 cluster, which is a possible signature.

The sample consisted of PBMCs. This clonotype was sampled from a woman in her 30s with multiple sclerosis.

The CDR3 DNA reads TGTGCCAGTATTGGTCCGGGGACAGCCGTAAACTTC. Translating it yields CASIGPGTAVNF. The chain recombines TRBV3-1 with TRBJ2-7; 7 bases align to TRBD1. This CDR3 contains 12 residues. Germline V gene sequence: CDR1 LGHDT, CDR2 YNNKEL (reference sequence).